This T cell receptor beta chain was identified during a study of CD8 T cells in ankylosing spondylitis (dated by TCRdb to about 2017). Study-wide context: To find TCR variants linked to disease, the study profiled T cell receptor beta repertoires in ankylosing spondylitis patients and healthy donors. The full study cohort comprised 20 to 25 ankylosing spondylitis patients and about a hundred healthy donors. Peripheral blood was sampled, and synovial fluid was additionally collected from ankylosing spondylitis patients. Broad study findings and their caveats: Some of the motif variants had been reported before in the synovial fluid and blood of reactive arthritis patients, a finding that suggests common disease-initiation mechanisms. Blood from ankylosing spondylitis patients appeared to be characterized by a TCR beta motif composed of several highly homologous amino acid variants. The disease-linked clones showed a CD8+ phenotype and occurred at relatively low frequencies in peripheral blood. Significant enrichment of the disease-linked clones was reported in matched synovial fluid samples from ankylosing spondylitis patients.

On this clonotype itself: The antigen it binds to is not known. No quality values exist for individual bases; no much larger clone is one base distant.

The instrument given in TCRdb is Illumina HiSeq 2500. Quantitative 5'-RACE with molecular barcodes was the method used to prepare the TCR beta libraries. Under the source paper's analysis protocol: To identify disease-linked TCR variants, a new computational method was used, one built on a probabilistic model of VDJ rearrangement. The public reads were reprocessed in TCRdb via fastp at Q25 and MiXCR, keeping in-frame beta chains. Each CDR3 protein gets just one entry, which takes the most common genes and DNA from the rows behind it. The V and J calls were determined by TCRdb, not by the authors. This sample lists around 890,000 distinct CDR3 sequences; about 12% were detected once. Jointly, the top ten make up just over 0.5% of the sample. V is pared back by 2 bases and J by 3 bases, with 7 bases lying between the germline termini. Looking up the germline V gene yields CDR1 KGHDR and CDR2 SFDVKD. Taken from cysteine to phenylalanine, the CDR3 has 13 residues. The CDR3 DNA has 39 bases and is translated from base 1.

Recombination connected TRBV24-1 to TRBJ2-7, with the D segment identity uncertain. Sequences were obtained from blood, either unsorted or a sorted T cell fraction (not recorded which). The sequence came from a male donor with ankylosing spondylitis. The nucleotide sequence reads TGTGCCACCAGTGATTGGCGAAGCTACGAGCAGTACTTC. It encodes CATSDWRSYEQYF.